The T cell receptor beta chain described here comes from a study of vaccination effects on CD4 cells after COVID-19 (dated by TCRdb to between 2020 and 2023). For context, the study as a whole: Two doses of either the BNT162b2 or the mRNA-1273 mRNA SARS-CoV-2 vaccine were administered to participants. Pre-vaccine samples from a couple of convalescent patients were drawn 16 days and one week before the first dose, 142 and 148 days after COVID-19 diagnosis. SARS-CoV-2 spike-specific CD4+ TCR repertoires were compared before and after mRNA vaccination in COVID-19 convalescent patients and in infection-naive vaccine recipients. Altogether, nine to ten COVID-19 convalescent patients and several SARS-CoV-2-naive healthy vaccine recipients made up the full study. Cultures from other donors in the study were sequenced using the Oncomine TCR Beta short-read assay on an Illumina iSeq 100. Overall results and qualifications from the work: Among convalescent patients, the spike-reactive repertoire after vaccination was made up mainly of new vaccine-induced clones that were largely distinct from the clones induced by infection. At late post-vaccination timepoints, both infection-induced and vaccine-induced clones showed marked clonal contraction, consistent with waning T cell responses. The study was limited by a small number of convalescent patients and lacked early post-infection timepoints.

V loses 2 bases, J loses 0 bases, and the germline ends lie 11 bases apart. The germline V gene yields SGHAT for CDR1 and FQNNGV for CDR2. Spanning cysteine to phenylalanine, the CDR3 consists of 17 amino acids. Solely the CDR3 DNA is kept, with 51 bases framed from the first base. To identify antigen-specific CD4+ T cell clonotypes by their expansion, the ViraFEST assay first stimulated PBMC with viral peptide pools and then applied TCR sequencing. After more than nine days of culture, CD4+ T cells were isolated with the EasySep CD4+ T cell isolation kit. PCR-confirmed SARS-CoV-2 infection had occurred in convalescent patients between March and December 2020, before the Alpha, Beta and Delta variants emerged in the United States. About 2.1 million PBMC per well were cultured in IMDM with 5% human AB serum, around 9.1 IU/ml IL-2 and gentamicin, plus 10 ug/ml peptides. On days 3 and 7, half of the culture medium was replaced with fresh IL-2-containing medium. Each peptide stimulation condition was cultured in triplicate wells unless otherwise noted. Using Ficoll-Paque Plus gradient centrifugation, PBMC were separated from whole blood and then either used fresh or cryopreserved at -140C. The spike proteins of SARS-CoV-2 and of the common cold coronaviruses HCoV-NL63, HCoV-OC43 and HCoV-229E were spanned by overlapping peptide pools. The QIAamp micro DNA kit was used to extract genomic DNA from the cultured CD4+ T cells.

Worth noting for this clone: Its cognate antigen has yet to be identified. Base-call qualities are not available, and no considerably larger clone is one nucleotide away.

The library came from the immunoSEQ multiplex PCR assay. TCR beta CDR3 sequencing was performed on DNA from the cultured, isolated CD4+ T cells. In the source study's methods: Non-productive TCR sequences were removed and reads were trimmed to the CDR3 region, keeping CDR3s of at least 7 amino acids. Antigen-specific clonotypes were identified using the MANAFEST web app by comparison of expansion in peptide wells against reference cultures. To be called positive, a clone needed expansion at FDR<0.05 compared with the reference and with all other wells, an odds ratio greater than 5, and a frequency greater than 0.1% in two replicate wells. Clonotypes significantly expanded in SARS-CoV-2 spike wells and in at least one common cold coronavirus spike condition were defined as cross-reactive. CDR3 similarity was assessed by Levenshtein distance with the stringdist R package, and unrooted trees were built with ape in R 3.6.1. What TCRdb holds here is the immuneACCESS table cut down to in-frame rearrangements. Part of the clones is not present; checked against another copy, under half of the missing clones reflect an unresolved V gene, and the others are unexplained. V and J calls and clone size are those listed in that table; D and trimming were worked out from the DNA. For this sample there are about 36,000 clones; about three quarters appear just once. The top ten constitute approximately 15% of the sample.

The chain joins TRBV11-2 to TRBJ1-6; no D gene can be assigned with confidence. The clonotype originates from a human donor who had a prior SARS-CoV-2 infection. This sample comprised CD4+ T cells from PBMCs cultured with HCoV-NL63 spike peptides, obtained before COVID-19 vaccination. Sample cell subset or site, as interpreted from the label and publication: HCoV-NL63 spike overlapping peptide pool stimulation. The base sequence is TGTGCCAGCAGCTTATACATGCAGAGCTCCTATAATTCACCCCTCCACTTT. This sequence encodes CASSLYMQSSYNSPLHF.